The source of this T cell receptor (beta chain) is a study of human T cells and chemical hapten exposure. Time point in this sample: patch test 1, 2 weeks after DPC sensitization. As for treatment: therapeutic diphenylcyclopropenone sensitization with weekly scalp DPC. Per the germline V gene, CDR1 is SGHAT and CDR2 is FQNNGV. With 2 bases clipped from V and 4 bases from J, the junction kept 2 bases outside the gene matches. The CDR3 length is 14 residues. One entry per CDR3 protein, called by TCRdb with MiXCR from the RACE reads. This sample has nearly 80,000 distinct CDR3 sequences; 10% to 13% occur once, and the top ten carry 1.3% to 1.5%.

The gene calls are TRBV11-2 and TRBJ2-3; 8 nucleotides align to TRBD1. The sample here was whole blood, taken in connection with sensitization to the hapten diphenylcyclopropenone (DPC). This clonotype was sampled from a woman in her 50s with alopecia areata. Some clones in this sample may be carry-over from other donors' samples. The CDR3 nucleotides are TGTGCCAGCAGCTTATCAGGGGGCCCAGATACGCAGTATTTT. This translates into CASSLSGGPDTQYF.